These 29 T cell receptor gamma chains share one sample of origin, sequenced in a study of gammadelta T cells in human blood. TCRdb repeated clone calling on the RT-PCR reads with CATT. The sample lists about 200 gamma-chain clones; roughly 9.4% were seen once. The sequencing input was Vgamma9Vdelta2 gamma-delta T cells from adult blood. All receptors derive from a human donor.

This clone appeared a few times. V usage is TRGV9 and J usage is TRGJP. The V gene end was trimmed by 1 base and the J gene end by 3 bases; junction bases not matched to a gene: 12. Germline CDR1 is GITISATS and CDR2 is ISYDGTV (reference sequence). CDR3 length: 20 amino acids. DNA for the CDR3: TGTGCCTTGTGGGAGGTTCGATTCCCCACGCAAGAGTTGGGCAAAAAAATCAAGGTATTT. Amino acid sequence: CALWEVRFPTQELGKKIKVF.

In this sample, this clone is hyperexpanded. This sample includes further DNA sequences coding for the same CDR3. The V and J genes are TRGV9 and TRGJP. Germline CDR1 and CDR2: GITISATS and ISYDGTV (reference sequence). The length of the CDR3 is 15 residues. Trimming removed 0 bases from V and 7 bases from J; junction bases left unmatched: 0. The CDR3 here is CALWEVELGKKIKVF. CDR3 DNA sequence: TGTGCCTTGTGGGAGGTGGAGTTGGGCAAAAAAATCAAGGTATTT.

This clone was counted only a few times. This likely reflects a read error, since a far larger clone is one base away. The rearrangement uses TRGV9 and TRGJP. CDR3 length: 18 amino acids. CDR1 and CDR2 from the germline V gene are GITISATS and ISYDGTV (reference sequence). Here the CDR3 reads CALWEPSIGQLDKKIKVF. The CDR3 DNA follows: TGTGCCTTGTGGGAGCCTTCGATTGGACAGTTGGACAAAAAAATCAAGGTATTT.

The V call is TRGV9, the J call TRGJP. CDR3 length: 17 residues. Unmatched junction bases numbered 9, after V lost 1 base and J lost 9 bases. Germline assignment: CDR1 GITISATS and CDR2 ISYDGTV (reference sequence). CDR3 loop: CALWEVQVGLGKKIKVF. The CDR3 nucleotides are TGTGCCTTGTGGGAGGTTCAAGTAGGGTTGGGCAAAAAAATCAAGGTATTT.

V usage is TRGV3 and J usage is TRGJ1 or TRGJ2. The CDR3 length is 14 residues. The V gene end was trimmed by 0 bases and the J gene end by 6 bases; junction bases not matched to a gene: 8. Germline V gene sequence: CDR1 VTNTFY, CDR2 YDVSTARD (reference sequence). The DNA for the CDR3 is TGTGCCACCTGGGACAGGCCCCAGATTTATAAGAAACTCTTT. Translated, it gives CATWDRPQIYKKLF.

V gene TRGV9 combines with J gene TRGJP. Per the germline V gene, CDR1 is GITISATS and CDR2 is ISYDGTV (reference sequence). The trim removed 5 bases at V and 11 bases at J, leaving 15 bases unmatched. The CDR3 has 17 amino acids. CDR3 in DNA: TGTGCCTTGTGGGGGCTAACTGGGTCGATGGGCAAAAAAATCAAGGTATTT. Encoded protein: CALWGLTGSMGKKIKVF.

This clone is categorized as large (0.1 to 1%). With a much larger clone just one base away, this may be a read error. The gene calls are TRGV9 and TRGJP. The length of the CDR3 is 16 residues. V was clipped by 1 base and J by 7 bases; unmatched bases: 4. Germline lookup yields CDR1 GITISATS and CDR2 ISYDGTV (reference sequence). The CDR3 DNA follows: TGTGCCTTGTGGGAGGTTACGGAGTTGGGCAAAAAAATCAAGGTATTT. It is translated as CALWEVTELGKKIKVF.

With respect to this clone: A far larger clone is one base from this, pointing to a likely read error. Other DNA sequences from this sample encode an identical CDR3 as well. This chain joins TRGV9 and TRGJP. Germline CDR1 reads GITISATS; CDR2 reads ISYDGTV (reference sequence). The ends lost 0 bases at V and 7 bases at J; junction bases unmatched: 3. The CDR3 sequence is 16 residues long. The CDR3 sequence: CALWEVLELGKKIKVF. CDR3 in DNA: TGTGCCTTGTGGGAGGTGCTCGAGTTGGGCAAAAAAATCAAGGTATTT.

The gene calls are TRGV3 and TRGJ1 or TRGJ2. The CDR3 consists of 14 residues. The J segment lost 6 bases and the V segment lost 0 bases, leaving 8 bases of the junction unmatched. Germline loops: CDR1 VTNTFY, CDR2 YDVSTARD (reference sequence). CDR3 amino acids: CATWDRPEIYKKLF. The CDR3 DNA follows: TGTGCCACCTGGGACAGGCCCGAGATTTATAAGAAACTCTTT.

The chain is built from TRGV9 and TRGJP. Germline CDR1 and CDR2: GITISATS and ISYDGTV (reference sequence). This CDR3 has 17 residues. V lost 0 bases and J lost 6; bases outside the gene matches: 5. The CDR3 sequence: CALWEVHGELGKKIKVF. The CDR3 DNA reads TGTGCCTTGTGGGAGGTGCACGGAGAGTTGGGCAAAAAAATCAAGGTATTT.

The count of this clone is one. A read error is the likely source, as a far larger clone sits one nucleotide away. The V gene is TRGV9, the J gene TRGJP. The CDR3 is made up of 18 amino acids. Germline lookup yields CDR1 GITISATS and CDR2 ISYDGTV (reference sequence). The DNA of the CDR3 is TGTGCCTGGTGGGAGCCTTCGATTGGACAGTTGGGCAAAAAAATCAAGGTATTT. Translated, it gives CAWWEPSIGQLGKKIKVF.

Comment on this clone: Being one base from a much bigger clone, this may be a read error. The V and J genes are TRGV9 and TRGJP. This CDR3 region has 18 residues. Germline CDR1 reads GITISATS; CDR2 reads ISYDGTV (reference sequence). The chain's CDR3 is CAVWEAHIQELGKKIKVF. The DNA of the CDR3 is TGTGCCGTGTGGGAGGCTCATATTCAAGAGTTGGGCAAAAAAATCAAGGTATTT.

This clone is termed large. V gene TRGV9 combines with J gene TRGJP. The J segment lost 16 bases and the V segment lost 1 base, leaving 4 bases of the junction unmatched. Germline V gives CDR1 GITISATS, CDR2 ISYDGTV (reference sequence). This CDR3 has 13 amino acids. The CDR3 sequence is CALWEVEKKIKVF. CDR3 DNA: TGTGCCTTGTGGGAGGTCGAGAAAAAAATCAAGGTATTT.

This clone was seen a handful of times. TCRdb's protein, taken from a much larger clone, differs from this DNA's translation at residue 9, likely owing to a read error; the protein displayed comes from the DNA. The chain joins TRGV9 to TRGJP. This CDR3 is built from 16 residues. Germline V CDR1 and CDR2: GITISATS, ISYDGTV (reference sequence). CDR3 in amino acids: CALWEVREFGKKIKVF. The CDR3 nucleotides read TGTGCCTTGTGGGAGGTGCGAGAGTTTGGCAAAAAAATCAAGGTATTT.

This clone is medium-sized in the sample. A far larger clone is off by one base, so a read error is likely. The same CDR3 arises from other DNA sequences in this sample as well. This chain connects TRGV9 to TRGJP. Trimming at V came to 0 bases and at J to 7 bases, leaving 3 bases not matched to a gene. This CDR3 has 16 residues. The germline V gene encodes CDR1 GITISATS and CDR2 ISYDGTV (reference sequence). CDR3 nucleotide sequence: TGTGCCTTGTGGGAGGTGGGCGAGTTGGGCAAAAAAATCAAGGTATTT. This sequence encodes CALWEVGELGKKIKVF.

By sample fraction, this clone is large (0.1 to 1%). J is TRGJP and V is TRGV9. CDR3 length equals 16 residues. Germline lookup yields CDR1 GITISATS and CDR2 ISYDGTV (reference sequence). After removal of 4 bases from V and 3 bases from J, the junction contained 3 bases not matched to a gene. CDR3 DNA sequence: TGTGCCTTGTGGGAAACGCAAGAGTTGGGCAAAAAAATCAAGGTATTT. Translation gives CALWETQELGKKIKVF.

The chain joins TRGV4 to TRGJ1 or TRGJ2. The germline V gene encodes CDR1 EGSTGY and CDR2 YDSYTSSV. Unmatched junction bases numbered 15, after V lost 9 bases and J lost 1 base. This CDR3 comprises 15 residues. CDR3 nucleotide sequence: TGTGCCACCCTTCTATCCTTTTTCAATTATTATAAGAAACTCTTT. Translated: CATLLSFFNYYKKLF.

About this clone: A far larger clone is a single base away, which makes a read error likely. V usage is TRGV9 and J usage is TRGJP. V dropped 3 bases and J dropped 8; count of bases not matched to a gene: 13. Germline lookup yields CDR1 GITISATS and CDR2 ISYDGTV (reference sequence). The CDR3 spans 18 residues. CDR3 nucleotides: TGTGCCTTGTGGGAGCATTCGATTGGACAGTTGGGCAAAAAAATCAAGGTATTT. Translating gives CALWEHSIGQLGKKIKVF.

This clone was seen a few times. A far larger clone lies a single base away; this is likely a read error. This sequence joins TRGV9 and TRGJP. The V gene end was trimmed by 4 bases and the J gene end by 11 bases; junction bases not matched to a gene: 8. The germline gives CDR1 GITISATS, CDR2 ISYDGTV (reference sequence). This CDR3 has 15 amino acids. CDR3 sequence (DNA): TGTGCCTTGTGGGAAGTTACGGTGGGCAAAAAAATCAAGGTATTT. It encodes CALWEVTVGKKIKVF.

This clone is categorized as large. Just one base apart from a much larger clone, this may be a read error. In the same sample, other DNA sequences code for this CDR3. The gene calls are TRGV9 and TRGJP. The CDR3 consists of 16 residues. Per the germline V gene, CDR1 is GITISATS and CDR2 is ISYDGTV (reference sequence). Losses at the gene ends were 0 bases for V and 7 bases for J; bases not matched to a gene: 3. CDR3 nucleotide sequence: TGTGCCTTGTGGGAGGTGCAGGAGTTGGGCAAAAAAATCAAGGTATTT. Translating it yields CALWEVQELGKKIKVF.

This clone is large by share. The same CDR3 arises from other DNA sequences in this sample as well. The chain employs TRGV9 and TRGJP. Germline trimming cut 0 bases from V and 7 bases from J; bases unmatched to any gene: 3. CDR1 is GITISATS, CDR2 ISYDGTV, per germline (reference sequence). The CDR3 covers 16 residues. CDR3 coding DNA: TGTGCCTTGTGGGAGGTGGGTGAGTTGGGCAAAAAAATCAAGGTATTT. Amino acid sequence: CALWEVGELGKKIKVF.

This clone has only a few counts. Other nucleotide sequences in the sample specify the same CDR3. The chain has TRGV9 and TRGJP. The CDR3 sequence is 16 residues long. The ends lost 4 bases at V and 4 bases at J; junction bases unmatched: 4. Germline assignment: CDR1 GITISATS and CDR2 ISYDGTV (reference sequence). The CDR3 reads CALWDSQELGKKIKVF. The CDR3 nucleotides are TGTGCCTTGTGGGACTCTCAAGAGTTGGGCAAAAAAATCAAGGTATTT.

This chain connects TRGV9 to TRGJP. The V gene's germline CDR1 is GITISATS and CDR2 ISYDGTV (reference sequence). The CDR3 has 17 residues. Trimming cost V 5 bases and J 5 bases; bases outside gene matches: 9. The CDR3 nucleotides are TGTGCCTTGTGGGTATCTAAAGAAGAGTTGGGCAAAAAAATCAAGGTATTT. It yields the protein CALWVSKEELGKKIKVF.

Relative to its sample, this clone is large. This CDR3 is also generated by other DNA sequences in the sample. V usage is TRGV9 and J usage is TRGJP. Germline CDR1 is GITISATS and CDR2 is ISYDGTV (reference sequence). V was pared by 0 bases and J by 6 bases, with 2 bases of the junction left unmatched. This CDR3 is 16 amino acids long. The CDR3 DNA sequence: TGTGCCTTGTGGGAGGTGTTAGAGTTGGGCAAAAAAATCAAGGTATTT. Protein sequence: CALWEVLELGKKIKVF.

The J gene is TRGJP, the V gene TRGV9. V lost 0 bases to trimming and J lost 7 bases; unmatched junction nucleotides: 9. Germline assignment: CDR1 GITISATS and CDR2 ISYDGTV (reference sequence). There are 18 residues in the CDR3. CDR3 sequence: CALWEVQGPELGKKIKVF. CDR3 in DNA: TGTGCCTTGTGGGAGGTGCAAGGGCCTGAGTTGGGCAAAAAAATCAAGGTATTT.

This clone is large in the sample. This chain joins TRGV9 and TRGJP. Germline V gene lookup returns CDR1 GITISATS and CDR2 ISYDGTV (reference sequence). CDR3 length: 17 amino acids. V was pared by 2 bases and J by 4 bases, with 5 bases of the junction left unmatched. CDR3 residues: CALWEGVQELGKKIKVF. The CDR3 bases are TGTGCCTTGTGGGAGGGCGTACAAGAGTTGGGCAAAAAAATCAAGGTATTT.

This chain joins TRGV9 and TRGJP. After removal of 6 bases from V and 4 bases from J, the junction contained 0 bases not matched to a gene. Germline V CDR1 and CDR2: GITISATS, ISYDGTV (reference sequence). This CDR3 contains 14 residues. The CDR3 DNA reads TGTGCCTTGTGGCAAGAGTTGGGCAAAAAAATCAAGGTATTT. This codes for CALWQELGKKIKVF.

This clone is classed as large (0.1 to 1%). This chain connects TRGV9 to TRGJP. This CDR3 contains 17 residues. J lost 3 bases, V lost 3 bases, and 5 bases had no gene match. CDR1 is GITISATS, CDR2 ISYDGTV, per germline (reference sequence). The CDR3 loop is CALWEPTQELGKKIKVF. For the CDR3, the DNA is TGTGCCTTGTGGGAGCCCACGCAAGAGTTGGGCAAAAAAATCAAGGTATTT.

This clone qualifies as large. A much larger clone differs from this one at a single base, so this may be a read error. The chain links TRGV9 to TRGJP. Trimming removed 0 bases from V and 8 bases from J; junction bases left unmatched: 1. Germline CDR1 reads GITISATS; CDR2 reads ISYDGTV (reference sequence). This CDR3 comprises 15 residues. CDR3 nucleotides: TGTGCCTTGTGGGAGGTGAAGTTGGGCAAAAAAATCAAGGTATTT. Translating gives CALWEVKLGKKIKVF.